Presented here are 19 T cell receptor beta chains from one specimen sequenced in a study of blood T cells in healthy people across ages. The use of a sample-barcoded 5' primer and a J-beta primer mix characterized a second PCR of roughly 7 to 11 cycles. Each CDR3 protein is one row after TCRdb ran MiXCR on the 5' RACE reads. In the table there are about 1,400,000 distinct CDR3 sequences, roughly 45% of which are singletons. The material sequenced was blood. These receptors originate from a woman under 30 in good health.

The J gene is TRBJ2-3, the V gene TRBV2; D tentatively fits TRBD1 or TRBD2 (5 bases each). Germline CDR1 is SNHLY and CDR2 is FYNNEI. This CDR3 spans 18 amino acids. Trimming pared 6 bases from V and 1 base from J, leaving 23 bases between. CDR3 DNA: TGTGCCAGCAGCCGACTCGGGGAAGGAGCCAGGGGCACAGATACGCAGTATTTT. Its translation: CASSRLGEGARGTDTQYF.

This clonotype was detected a few times. V is TRBV20-1 and J is TRBJ2-5; TRBD2 agrees at 11 bases. The J call is uncertain, as TRBJ2-7 better fits the DNA end. Germline V CDR1 and CDR2: DFQATT, SNEGSKA (reference sequence). CDR3 size: 11 residues. DNA of the CDR3: TGCAGTGCACTAGCGGGAGTCGAGCAGTACTTC. Protein sequence: CSALAGVEQYF.

The CDR3 spells CASSSGLSRYTF. In DNA, the CDR3 is TGTGCCAGCAGCTCGGGGTTAAGTCGCTACACCTTC. J is TRBJ1-2 and V is TRBV7-2; D is undetermined. The CDR3 has 12 amino acids. Germline V gene sequence: CDR1 SGHTA, CDR2 FQGNSA. Trimming removed 4 bases from V and 9 bases from J, with 12 bases in between. The complete variable domain, with remaining parts taken from reference TRBV7-2 and TRBJ1-2, reads GAGVSQSPSNKVTEKGKDVELRCDPISGHTALYWYRQSLGQGLEFLIYFQGNSAPDKSGLPSDRFSAERTGGSVSTLTIQRTQQEDSAVYLCASSSGLSRYTFGSGTRLTVV.

This clonotype was seen more than once but under ten times. The J gene is TRBJ1-2, the V gene TRBV10-3, with D unresolved. The germline V gene has CDR1 ENHRY and CDR2 SYGVKD. This CDR3 is built from 13 residues. Trimming shortened V by 3 bases and J by 8 bases, and 13 bases separated the two germline ends. This chain's CDR3 is CAISEFGEYGYTF. In DNA, the CDR3 is TGTGCCATCAGTGAATTCGGGGAATACGGCTACACCTTC.

The chain recombines TRBV27 with TRBJ2-7; the D call may be TRBD1 or TRBD2 (6 bases each). The CDR3 is 13 residues long. Germline values: CDR1 MNHEY, CDR2 SMNVEV (reference sequence). Trimming took 10 bases from V and 0 from J, leaving 13 bases between them. CDR3 sequence (DNA): TGTGCCACCAGAGGGGGGTACTCCTACGAGCAGTACTTC. This translates into CATRGGYSYEQYF.

This CDR3 reads CASSPGQLGELFF. The CDR3 DNA is TGTGCCAGCAGTCCCGGACAGCTCGGGGAGCTGTTTTTT. V and J are TRBV27 and TRBJ2-2; the D gene is possibly TRBD1 (6 bases). V was clipped by 5 bases and J by 7 bases, with 11 bases between them. The CDR3 loop spans 13 amino acids. Germline-derived CDR1 and CDR2 are MNHEY and SMNVEV (reference sequence).

DNA of the CDR3: TGCAGTGCTAGCGCGGGACCGACTAGCGGAACGGGGGATACGCAGTATTTT. Protein sequence: CSASAGPTSGTGDTQYF. The rearrangement uses TRBV20-1 and TRBJ2-3; TRBD2 aligns across 9 bases. V shed 3 bases, J shed 6 bases, and the junction held 16 bases outside the gene matches. Germline V CDR1 and CDR2: DFQATT, SNEGSKA (reference sequence). CDR3 length equals 17 residues.

V is TRBV2 and J is TRBJ2-4, with D perhaps being TRBD1 or TRBD2 (5 bases each). The last part of the DNA fits TRBJ2-7 better; the J call may be wrong. The CDR3 has 17 residues. The germline V gene encodes CDR1 SNHLY and CDR2 FYNNEI. The DNA of the CDR3 is TGTGCCAGCAGCCAAAACAACCGGGACGGCTTCTCCTACGAGCAGTACTTC. Residues: CASSQNNRDGFSYEQYF.

This chain links TRBV20-1 with TRBJ1-2, with 9 nucleotides matching TRBD1. The J segment lost 7 bases and the V segment lost 5 bases, leaving 8 bases of the junction unmatched. From germline, CDR1 is DFQATT and CDR2 SNEGSKA (reference sequence). CDR3 length: 13 amino acids. CDR3 loop: CSASPGTGIGYTF. CDR3 bases: TGCAGTGCTTCTCCCGGGACAGGGATTGGCTACACCTTC.

A few counts support this clonotype. The chain links TRBV6-1 to TRBJ1-5; D not resolved. The CDR3 consists of 16 residues. CDR1 and CDR2 from the germline V gene are MNHNS and SASEGT. Trimming removed 1 base from V and 0 bases from J, with 10 bases in between. The CDR3 DNA follows: TGTGCCAGCAGTGAAGAATCGGCCGCTAGCAATCAGCCCCAGCATTTT. It codes for CASSEESAASNQPQHF.

There are a few counts of this clonotype. The V call is TRBV20-1, the J call TRBJ2-3; TRBD2 matches 8 bases. The CDR3 has 17 amino acids. Germline loops: CDR1 DFQATT, CDR2 SNEGSKA (reference sequence). V shed 1 base and J 5 bases; nucleotides not matched to a gene: 14. CDR3 region: CSARAPGLAGSIDTQYF. CDR3 DNA sequence: TGCAGTGCTAGAGCCCCGGGATTAGCGGGATCCATAGATACGCAGTATTTT.

J is TRBJ2-7 and V is TRBV18; D uncertain. Germline values: CDR1 KGHSH, CDR2 LQKENI. V was trimmed by 2 bases and J by 3 bases, leaving 8 bases between them. There are 13 residues in the CDR3. This chain's CDR3 is CASSPVLGYEQYF. The CDR3 DNA follows: TGTGCCAGCTCACCAGTGTTGGGCTACGAGCAGTACTTC.

This clonotype has a handful of counts. This rearrangement joins TRBV18 to TRBJ1-5; 10 nucleotides align to TRBD1. J was trimmed by 7 bases and V by 3 bases; bases with no gene match: 6. Germline CDR1 KGHSH, CDR2 LQKENI. The CDR3 is 15 amino acids. CDR3 nucleotides: TGTGCCAGCTCACCGGCGGGACAGGGGCCCCAGCCCCAGCATTTT. Protein: CASSPAGQGPQPQHF.

The rearrangement uses TRBV4-2 and TRBJ2-4; 8 bases are a match to TRBD2. TRBJ2-7 explains the end of the DNA better; the J call may be wrong. CDR3 length equals 15 residues. Germline CDR1 LGHNA, CDR2 YNFKEQ. The CDR3 DNA reads as TGTGCCAGCAGCCAATTAAGCGGGAGTGATCGCGAGCAGTACTTC. Residues: CASSQLSGSDREQYF.

The chain's CDR3 is CASRPTSGFQETQYF. CDR3 nucleotides: TGTGCCAGCAGACCTACTAGCGGGTTTCAAGAGACCCAGTACTTC. V and J are TRBV27 and TRBJ2-5; TRBD2 aligns across 9 bases. V shed 6 bases, J shed 2 bases, and the junction held 7 bases outside the gene matches. The CDR3 is 15 amino acids. Germline V CDR1 and CDR2: MNHEY, SMNVEV (reference sequence).

This clonotype was seen a handful of times. The chain carries TRBV7-2 and TRBJ2-5, with TRBD1 matching 7 bases. The germline gives CDR1 SGHTA, CDR2 FQGNSA. The CDR3 has 16 residues. Germline trimming cut 8 bases from V and 5 bases from J; bases unmatched to any gene: 17. Written as DNA, the CDR3 is TGTGCCAGCGGACCCATCTACAGGGAAGGGGGCGAGACCCAGTACTTC. It encodes CASGPIYREGGETQYF.

The rearrangement uses TRBV12-3 or TRBV12-4 and TRBJ1-2; tentatively, D is TRBD1 (5 bases). The CDR3 loop spans 14 amino acids. V lost 3 bases and J 4 bases, leaving 12 bases between the germline ends. CDR3 sequence (DNA): TGTGCCAGCAGTTTCCAGACAGACCGCTATGGCTACACCTTC. This encodes CASSFQTDRYGYTF.

This chain uses TRBV2 with TRBJ2-1; D unclear. V was cut by 7 bases and J by 6 bases, with 7 bases left in between. The CDR3 runs to 11 residues. CDR1 is SNHLY and CDR2 is FYNNEI in the germline V gene. CDR3 protein: CASTISNEQFF. The CDR3 nucleotides are TGTGCCAGCACCATCTCCAATGAGCAGTTCTTC.

A few counts support this clonotype. An end of the junction differs from the germline gene, which may be a read error. The chain carries TRBV6-4 and TRBJ1-5; TRBD1 might be the D (6 bases). CDR1 is MRHNA and CDR2 is SNTAGT in the germline V gene. The CDR3 is 21 amino acids. The CDR3 region has the DNA TGTGCTAGCAGTGACCATCACGCTTGGGACATTAGGAGGAATAGCAATCAGCCCCAGCATTTT. It encodes CASSDHHAWDIRRNSNQPQHF.